These T cell receptor beta chains were read from a single sample in a study of blood T cell repertoires in COVID-19. Clones were read by immunoSEQ multiplex PCR, and TCRdb kept only the in-frame ones, dropping some. The repertoire consists of approximately 300,000 clones, with approximately 84% occurring once and the leading ten covering 10%. The sequencing input was PBMCs or T cells enriched from blood (not recorded which). These receptors were collected from a woman younger than 30 who had recovered from COVID-19. Both conserved end residues are trimmed from each CDR3.

v_call: TRBV11-2; j_call: TRBJ1-2; cdr3_length: 11; cdr3_aa: ASSLGSNYGYT
v_call: TRBV28; j_call: TRBJ1-1; cdr3_length: 10; cdr3_aa: ASSFEKEGGF
v_call: TRBV6-5; j_call: TRBJ1-1; cdr3_length: 11; cdr3_aa: ASSYQGTTEAF
v_call: TRBV20-1; j_call: TRBJ2-6; cdr3_length: 12; cdr3_aa: SASEDTGANVLT
v_call: TRBV2; j_call: TRBJ1-1; cdr3_length: 10; cdr3_aa: ATQTDDTEAF
v_call: TRBV7-9; j_call: TRBJ1-5; cdr3_length: 12; cdr3_aa: ASSLQGFNQPQH
v_call: TRBV18; j_call: TRBJ2-2; cdr3_length: 19; cdr3_aa: ASSPEQKRSGSLLNTGELF
v_call: TRBV18; j_call: TRBJ1-6; cdr3_length: 14; cdr3_aa: ASSPRTARTYSPLH
v_call: TRBV4-1; j_call: TRBJ1-5; cdr3_length: 14; cdr3_aa: ASSHRQVQGNQPQH
v_call: TRBV7-2; j_call: TRBJ2-7; cdr3_length: 12; cdr3_aa: ASSPRQGRHEQY
v_call: TRBV4-1; j_call: TRBJ2-1; cdr3_length: 13; cdr3_aa: ASSQDWGGRVEQF
v_call: TRBV9; j_call: TRBJ1-1; cdr3_length: 12; cdr3_aa: ASSVEGMRTEAF
v_call: TRBV7-9; j_call: TRBJ2-7; cdr3_length: 13; cdr3_aa: ASSSSGTAYYEQY
v_call: TRBV7-3; j_call: TRBJ2-2; cdr3_length: 10; cdr3_aa: ASSEIDGELF
v_call: TRBV28; j_call: TRBJ1-2; cdr3_length: 14; cdr3_aa: ASSLSVPIPNYGYT
v_call: TRBV19; j_call: TRBJ2-1; cdr3_length: 13; cdr3_aa: ASSPSSGSMAEQF
v_call: TRBV18; j_call: TRBJ1-5; cdr3_length: 11; cdr3_aa: ASSPGGPQPQH
v_call: TRBV10-2; j_call: TRBJ2-5; cdr3_length: 12; cdr3_aa: ASRVAGTGETQY
v_call: TRBV29-1; j_call: TRBJ1-2; cdr3_length: 13; cdr3_aa: SAGPGAGEFYGYT
v_call: TRBV10-3; j_call: TRBJ1-1; cdr3_length: 12; cdr3_aa: AISDGGWSTEAF
v_call: TRBV5-6; j_call: TRBJ1-6; cdr3_length: 13; cdr3_aa: ASSLDTGYNSPLH
v_call: TRBV19; j_call: TRBJ1-5; cdr3_length: 15; cdr3_aa: ASSIRHGGVSNQPQH
v_call: TRBV28; j_call: TRBJ1-5; cdr3_length: 14; cdr3_aa: ASSDSTVLGNQPQH
v_call: TRBV5-6; j_call: TRBJ1-1; cdr3_length: 13; cdr3_aa: ASSLMPRGRAEAF
v_call: TRBV6-1; j_call: TRBJ1-4; cdr3_length: 14; cdr3_aa: ASSESPGQGAEKLF
v_call: TRBV7-3; j_call: TRBJ1-1; cdr3_length: 11; cdr3_aa: ASSLQTNTEAF
v_call: TRBV7-9; j_call: TRBJ1-2; cdr3_length: 11; cdr3_aa: ASSGQGDNGYT
v_call: TRBV15; j_call: TRBJ1-2; cdr3_length: 10; cdr3_aa: ATSRDIYGYT
v_call: TRBV28; j_call: TRBJ1-2; cdr3_length: 13; cdr3_aa: ASSPRTGPGYGYT
v_call: TRBV7-8; j_call: TRBJ1-5; cdr3_length: 11; cdr3_aa: ASSFPGNQPQH
v_call: TRBV5-1; j_call: TRBJ1-2; cdr3_length: 13; cdr3_aa: ASSPSPGDWRGYT
v_call: TRBV5-1; j_call: TRBJ2-5; cdr3_length: 12; cdr3_aa: ASSSRTGEETQY
v_call: TRBV5-1; j_call: TRBJ2-3; cdr3_length: 12; cdr3_aa: ATQRGLGPDTQY
v_call: TRBV28; j_call: TRBJ1-2; cdr3_length: 10; cdr3_aa: ATDGGGYGYT
v_call: TRBV7-9; j_call: TRBJ1-6; cdr3_length: 12; cdr3_aa: ASSRDGDNSPLH
v_call: TRBV5-1; j_call: TRBJ1-5; cdr3_length: 12; cdr3_aa: ASSLTGGNQPQH
v_call: TRBV28; j_call: TRBJ2-4; cdr3_length: 13; cdr3_aa: ASSFRTGDGDIQY
v_call: TRBV19; j_call: TRBJ1-1; cdr3_length: 13; cdr3_aa: ASSIQGAKNTEAF
v_call: TRBV7-6; j_call: TRBJ2-1; cdr3_length: 12; cdr3_aa: ASSPQGSYNEQF
v_call: TRBV12-5; j_call: TRBJ1-1; cdr3_length: 12; cdr3_aa: ARGWGGTGAEAF
v_call: TRBV6-5; j_call: TRBJ1-1; cdr3_length: 12; cdr3_aa: ASIDRGIGTEAF
v_call: TRBV5-6; j_call: TRBJ1-3; cdr3_length: 15; cdr3_aa: ASSFPGQAPSGNTIY
v_call: TRBV29-1; j_call: TRBJ2-7; cdr3_length: 12; cdr3_aa: SVRSQQGFYEQY
v_call: TRBV6-5; j_call: TRBJ1-1; cdr3_length: 12; cdr3_aa: ASSRQGWNTEAF
v_call: TRBV11-2; j_call: TRBJ1-2; cdr3_length: 11; cdr3_aa: ASSSGSNYGYT
v_call: TRBV12-3/TRBV12-4; j_call: TRBJ1-2; cdr3_length: 10; cdr3_aa: ASRAPGGGYT
v_call: TRBV15; j_call: TRBJ1-5; cdr3_length: 15; cdr3_aa: ATSREDSQDPHRPQH
v_call: TRBV10-3; j_call: TRBJ2-1; cdr3_length: 13; cdr3_aa: AISERTSGYNEQF
v_call: TRBV19; j_call: TRBJ1-5; cdr3_length: 13; cdr3_aa: ASQDRGRFNQPQH
v_call: TRBV6-5; j_call: TRBJ1-1; cdr3_length: 11; cdr3_aa: ATRQGWNTEAF
v_call: TRBV2; j_call: TRBJ2-2; cdr3_length: 12; cdr3_aa: ASRPTVNTGELF